One TCR beta chain is described in this entry. The data were obtained in a study of blood T cells in healthy people across ages. This CDR3 comprises 15 residues. V was cut by 1 base and J by 13 bases, with 23 bases left in between. Per the germline V gene, CDR1 is SGHTA and CDR2 is FQGNSA. Primed by a sample-barcoded 5' primer and a J-beta primer mix, a second PCR proceeded for 7 to 11 cycles. A tag from a template-switch adaptor with 12 random nucleotides marked each cDNA molecule. CDR3-containing paired-end reads numbered at least 2.5 million in each sample. One entry per CDR3 protein results from TCRdb running MiXCR on the 5' RACE reads. The sample carries some 860,000 distinct CDR3 sequences, approximately 60% recorded once.

The TCR was taken from a man in his forties in good health. The specimen was blood. The chain uses TRBV7-2 and TRBJ2-7; D remains ambiguous. The CDR3 DNA reads TGTGCCAGCAGCTTAGGACGCAGCGCTGGTAATTCCCATTACTTC. Protein product: CASSLGRSAGNSHYF.